This TCR beta chain appears in the sequencing data of a study of OX40 agonist ivuxolimab in advanced cancers. The wider study: Ivuxolimab, an antibody acting as an agonist of OX40 (CD134), was used to treat patients. Three dose-escalation patients had partial responses: one with hepatocellular carcinoma and two with cutaneous melanoma.

Germline trimming cut 7 bases from V and 8 bases from J; bases unmatched to any gene: 7. Germline assignment: CDR1 MNHEY and CDR2 SVGAGI. The CDR3 totals 13 residues. The protocol was immunoSEQ multiplex PCR, while the TCRdb copy is restricted to in-frame clones and leaves out a portion. Among tens of thousands of clones listed, more than 75% were seen once. The J gene is TRBJ2-1, the V gene TRBV6-5, with 8 bases lining up with TRBD1. The sequencing used CD4+ or CD8+ T cells sorted from blood, collected in a trial of the OX40 agonist ivuxolimab. This receptor was obtained from an adult with an advanced solid tumor such as melanoma, head and neck, liver or kidney cancer. CDR3 sequence (DNA): TGTGCCAGCAATCTTGGACAGGGCTATGAGCAGTTCTTC. Translation gives CASNLGQGYEQFF.